This T cell receptor beta chain was observed in a study of CD8 T cells in ankylosing spondylitis. Points from the study as a whole: Reactive arthritis synovial fluid and blood were previously reported to contain some motif variants. Characteristic of ankylosing spondylitis blood, it appeared, was a TCR beta motif comprising roughly eight highly homologous variants.

The V segment lost 5 bases and the J segment 11 bases; nucleotides outside the gene matches: 10. The CDR3 is 16 residues long. Germline loops: CDR1 SGHTA, CDR2 FQGNSA. As to this clonotype: Its antigen is currently unknown.

TCRdb ran MiXCR on the 5' RACE reads and lists one entry per CDR3 protein. The profile shows 300,000 to 350,000 distinct CDR3 sequences, roughly 20% of them singletons. This clonotype originated in a female donor with ankylosing spondylitis or in good health (not recorded which). This chain links TRBV7-2 with TRBJ2-1; 15 positions agree with TRBD2. The sequenced sample consisted of blood, either unsorted or a sorted T cell fraction (not recorded which). CDR3 amino acids: CASSLGLAGGYIKQFF. CDR3 nucleotide sequence: TGTGCCAGCAGCCTGGGACTAGCGGGAGGTTATATCAAGCAGTTCTTC.